This is a list of T cell receptor beta chains from one sample in a study of blood T cell repertoires in COVID-19. Data came from immunoSEQ multiplex PCR; TCRdb stores just in-frame clones and leaves some out. The sample has about 290,000 clones, around four fifths seen once. Specimen: peripheral blood. These receptors were obtained from a woman between 45 and 65 years old with active or convalescent COVID-19. The CDR3 runs from the conserved cysteine through the conserved F or W. A D gene is named only where the DNA matches it firmly. Size values are once, few and many counts, or a class for expanded clones, and some rows have none.

V gene	clone size	CDR3 length	D gene	J gene	CDR3 DNA	CDR3 protein
TRBV12-2	.	15	.	TRBJ2-5	TGTGCAAGTCGCTCGCTACCGGGACTAGCTGGGACCCAGTACTTC	CASRSLPGLAGTQYF
TRBV30	once	12	.	TRBJ1-5	TGTGCCTGGAGTGTACCAGGGTCGCCCCAGCATTTT	CAWSVPGSPQHF
TRBV7-2	.	17	.	TRBJ2-1	TGTGCCAGCAGCTTAGGCGGGGCGGAAAGCTCCTACAATGAGCAGTTCTTC	CASSLGGAESSYNEQFF
TRBV6-1	once	12	.	TRBJ1-1	TGTGCCAGCAGTGAATCGGGTGGCGAAGCTTTCTTT	CASSESGGEAFF
TRBV5-1	.	16	TRBD2	TRBJ2-1	TGCGCCAGCAGCTTGCCTACTAGCGGGGTGAACAATGAGCAGTTCTTC	CASSLPTSGVNNEQFF
TRBV18	.	17	TRBD1	TRBJ1-4	TGTGCCAGCTCAACTTCCGCTTCGACAGGGCGAAATGAAAAACTGTTTTTT	CASSTSASTGRNEKLFF
TRBV11-3	.	15	TRBD2	TRBJ2-1	TGTGCCAGCAGCGCCGGGCTAGCGGGAGGGGGTGAGCAGTTCTTC	CASSAGLAGGGEQFF
TRBV28	.	14	.	TRBJ1-2	TGTGCCAGCAGCCCCCCTCGGACAGTCTATGGCTACACCTTC	CASSPPRTVYGYTF
TRBV5-1	.	11	.	TRBJ2-3	TGCGCCAGCTCAGATTTAGATACGCAGTATTTT	CASSDLDTQYF
TRBV9	.	16	TRBD2	TRBJ2-7	TGTGCCAGCAGCGTAGAACCCGTAGCGGGAGTGAACGAGCAGTACTTC	CASSVEPVAGVNEQYF
TRBV13	.	17	.	TRBJ2-1	TGTGCCAGCAGCTTTGGGTTCAGGTGGGAGTCCTACAATGAGCAGTTCTTC	CASSFGFRWESYNEQFF
TRBV27	.	15	TRBD1	TRBJ1-2	TGTGCCAGCAGTTCCCACAGTGAGGGGGCCGGAGGCTACACCTTC	CASSSHSEGAGGYTF
TRBV5-1	few	16	TRBD2	TRBJ2-7	TGCGCCAGCAGCCAGGACATGGGACTAGGGCACTACGAGCAGTACTTC	CASSQDMGLGHYEQYF
TRBV19	.	17	.	TRBJ2-3	TGTGCCAGTAGTATGGGAAAGATCGGGATTAGCACAGATACGCAGTATTTT	CASSMGKIGISTDTQYF
TRBV28	.	13	TRBD1	TRBJ2-7	TGTGCCAGCGGGACAGGGGTGATCTACGAGCAGTACTTC	CASGTGVIYEQYF
TRBV11-3	.	15	TRBD2	TRBJ2-3	TGTGCCAGCAGCTTAGTAGCGGGTGCCACAGATACGCAGTATTTT	CASSLVAGATDTQYF
TRBV30	.	14	TRBD2	TRBJ2-3	TGTGCAAGTAAAGCGGGAGTGTCTCCAGATACGCAGTATTTT	CASKAGVSPDTQYF
TRBV28	.	12	TRBD1	TRBJ1-1	TGTGCCACTATTCGGGACAGGAGTGAAGCTTTCTTT	CATIRDRSEAFF
TRBV27	.	15	.	TRBJ2-4	TGTGCCAGCAGTTTAATCGACGAGGCGGGAAACATTCAGTACTTC	CASSLIDEAGNIQYF
TRBV19	.	15	.	TRBJ1-2	TGTGCCAGTAGTATGCAGGGCTTTGTCGGTAATGGCTACACCTTC	CASSMQGFVGNGYTF
TRBV11-2	.	15	TRBD1	TRBJ1-1	TGTGCCAGCAGCTTTCAGACAGGGGTTCGGACTGAAGCTTTCTTT	CASSFQTGVRTEAFF
TRBV5-4	.	14	TRBD1	TRBJ2-7	TGTGCCAGCAGCCCGAAGAGGGGGCTGGACGAGCAGTACTTC	CASSPKRGLDEQYF
TRBV15	.	17	TRBD1	TRBJ1-4	TGTGCCACCAGCAGGTACCGGGACAGGACAATTAATGAAAAACTGTTTTTT	CATSRYRDRTINEKLFF
TRBV2	.	14	.	TRBJ1-6	TGTGCCAGCAGTGAGCGGCAGGGGCATTCACCCCTCCACTTT	CASSERQGHSPLHF
TRBV6-2/TRBV6-3	.	14	.	TRBJ1-1	TGTGCCAGCAGTTACAGAGGGCTTGAGCCTGAAGCTTTCTTT	CASSYRGLEPEAFF
TRBV6-1	many	15	TRBD1	TRBJ1-2	TGTGCCAGCAGTGAAGCTGGACAGGGGTTGTCTGGCTACACCTTC	CASSEAGQGLSGYTF
TRBV28	.	14	TRBD1	TRBJ1-2	TGTGCCAGCAGTTTTGGACAGGTTTCCTATGGCTACACCTTC	CASSFGQVSYGYTF
TRBV5-1	.	15	TRBD1	TRBJ1-1	TGCGCCAGCAGCTTTCGGGGACAGCCGAACACTGAAGCTTTCTTT	CASSFRGQPNTEAFF
TRBV18	.	13	.	TRBJ1-1	TGTGCCAGCTCAATGGGGGCCGAACCCGGCCCTTTCTTT	CASSMGAEPGPFF
TRBV7-2	few	15	TRBD2	TRBJ2-1	TGTGCCAGCAGCTCGGGACTAGCGGGAGGGCATTTAGGGTTCTTC	CASSSGLAGGHLGFF
TRBV18	.	14	.	TRBJ1-2	TGTGCCAGCTCACCAGAGCCAGGGTCGTATGGCTACACCTTC	CASSPEPGSYGYTF
TRBV30	once	16	.	TRBJ2-2	TGTGCCTGGAGTGTACGGCAGGGGTGGAACACCGGGGAGCTGTTTTTT	CAWSVRQGWNTGELFF
TRBV5-5	.	16	TRBD2	TRBJ2-3	TGTGCCAGCAGCTTTCCGGTAGCGGGATTCACAGATACGCAGTATTTT	CASSFPVAGFTDTQYF
TRBV19	.	12	.	TRBJ1-1	TGTGCCAGTAGTAAGCGGCCAAATGAAGCTTTCTTT	CASSKRPNEAFF
TRBV3-1/TRBV3-2	.	17	TRBD2	TRBJ2-2	TGTGCCAGCAGCCAATATAGCGGGAGAATAGCGGGCGGGGAGCTGTTTTTT	CASSQYSGRIAGGELFF
TRBV18	few	14	TRBD1	TRBJ1-1	TGTGCCAGCTCACCGCGGACAGGAGTCACTGAAGCTTTCTTT	CASSPRTGVTEAFF
TRBV7-7	once	15	.	TRBJ2-1	TGTGCCAGCAGCCCTCTGGCGGGTGGTTCCCCCGAGCAGTTCTTC	CASSPLAGGSPEQFF
TRBV10-3	.	13	TRBD1	TRBJ1-1	TGTGCCATCAGTCACACAGGGGGCACTGAAGCTTTCTTT	CAISHTGGTEAFF
TRBV5-4	.	14	TRBD2	TRBJ2-5	TGTGCCAGCAGCATTAGCGGGACCGGGGAGACCCAGTACTTC	CASSISGTGETQYF
TRBV20-1	.	14	.	TRBJ1-1	TGCAGTGCTAGTTCCCCCGGGGTTTGGACTGAAGCTTTCTTT	CSASSPGVWTEAFF
TRBV6-2/TRBV6-3	.	14	TRBD2	TRBJ2-7	TGTGCCAGCAGCGAAGCGGGAGGGTTCTACGAGCAGTACTTC	CASSEAGGFYEQYF
TRBV5-6	.	14	TRBD2	TRBJ2-1	TGTGCCAGCACAGGCGGGGGGGGTTACAATGAGCAGTTCTTC	CASTGGGGYNEQFF
TRBV7-8	.	15	TRBD1	TRBJ1-4	TGTGCCAGCAGCCCTCTACCGGGACAGACCCCAAACCTGTTTTTT	CASSPLPGQTPNLFF
TRBV20-1	.	11	.	TRBJ2-1	TGCAGTGCAACGCGGGGCAATGAGCAGTTCTTC	CSATRGNEQFF
TRBV10-3	.	14	TRBD2	TRBJ2-1	TGTGCCATCAGTCGAAACGGGAGGGGGAATGAGCAGTTCTTC	CAISRNGRGNEQFF
TRBV7-2	.	14	TRBD2	TRBJ2-7	TGTGCCAGCAGCTCTAGCGGGAGTAGATACGAGCAGTACTTC	CASSSSGSRYEQYF
TRBV6-2/TRBV6-3	.	15	TRBD2	TRBJ2-7	TGTGCCAGCAGCCGTCCGGGACTACAAACCTACGAGCAGTACTTC	CASSRPGLQTYEQYF
TRBV9	.	16	.	TRBJ2-5	TGTGCCAGCAGCGTAGGGGGGGAGCGGAACCAAGAGACCCAGTACTTC	CASSVGGERNQETQYF
TRBV7-9	.	12	.	TRBJ1-1	TGTGCCAGCAGCTTAGGCCATAGTGAAGCTTTCTTT	CASSLGHSEAFF
TRBV19	.	14	TRBD1	TRBJ2-3	TGTGCCAGTAGTAGGACAGGGTTCTCAGATACGCAGTATTTT	CASSRTGFSDTQYF
TRBV28	.	11	.	TRBJ2-1	TGTGCCAGCAGTTTAGGGCATGAGCAGTTCTTC	CASSLGHEQFF
TRBV25-1	few	16	.	TRBJ1-3	TGTGCCAGCAGTAGTCTCTCGGGAGACTCTGGAAACACCATATATTTT	CASSSLSGDSGNTIYF
TRBV28	.	14	TRBD1	TRBJ1-1	TGTGCCAGCAGTTTTGGGACAGGGAACACTGAAGCTTTCTTT	CASSFGTGNTEAFF
TRBV5-4	.	17	TRBD1	TRBJ1-2	TGTGCCAGCAGCTACCCTCCCGGGACAGGGGAATTCTATGGCTACACCTTC	CASSYPPGTGEFYGYTF
TRBV2	.	14	TRBD1	TRBJ2-5	TGTGCCAGCAATTCGGACAGGTGGCAAGAGACCCAGTACTTC	CASNSDRWQETQYF
TRBV5-1	few	16	.	TRBJ1-1	TGCGCCAGCAGCTTGGCTGCAGGGCTAACGAACACTGAAGCTTTCTTT	CASSLAAGLTNTEAFF
TRBV2	.	11	.	TRBJ2-3	TGTGCCAGCAGTGAAGCGGGACAGCAGTATTTT	CASSEAGQQYF